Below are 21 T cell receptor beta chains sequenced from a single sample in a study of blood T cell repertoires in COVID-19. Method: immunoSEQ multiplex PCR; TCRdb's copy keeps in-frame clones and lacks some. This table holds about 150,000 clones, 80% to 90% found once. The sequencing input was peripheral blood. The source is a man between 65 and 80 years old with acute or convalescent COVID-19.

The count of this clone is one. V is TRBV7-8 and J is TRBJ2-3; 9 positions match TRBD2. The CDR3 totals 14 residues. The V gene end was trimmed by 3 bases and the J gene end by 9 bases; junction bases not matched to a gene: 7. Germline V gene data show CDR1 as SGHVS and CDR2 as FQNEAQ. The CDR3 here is CASSLAGGPRTQYF. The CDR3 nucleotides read TGTGCCAGCAGCTTGGCGGGAGGGCCGCGAACGCAGTATTTT.

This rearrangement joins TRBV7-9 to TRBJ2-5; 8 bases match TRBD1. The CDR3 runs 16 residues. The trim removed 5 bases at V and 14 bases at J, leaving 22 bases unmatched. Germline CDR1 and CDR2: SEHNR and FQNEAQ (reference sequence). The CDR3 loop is CASSGPGTGIGEPLYF. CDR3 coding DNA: TGTGCCAGCAGCGGGCCCGGGACAGGAATTGGGGAACCCCTCTACTTC.

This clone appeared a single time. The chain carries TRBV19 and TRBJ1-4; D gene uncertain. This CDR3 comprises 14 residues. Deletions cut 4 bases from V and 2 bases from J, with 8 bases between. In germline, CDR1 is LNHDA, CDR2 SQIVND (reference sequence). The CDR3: CASSRGGTNEKLFF. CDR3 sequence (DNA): TGTGCCAGTAGTAGGGGAGGCACTAATGAAAAACTGTTTTTT.

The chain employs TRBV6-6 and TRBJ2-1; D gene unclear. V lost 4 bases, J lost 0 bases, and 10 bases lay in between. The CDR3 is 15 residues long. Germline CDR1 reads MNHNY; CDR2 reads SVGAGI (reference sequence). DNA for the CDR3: TGTGCCAGCAGTTCTACTCGGAGCTCCTACAATGAGCAGTTCTTC. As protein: CASSSTRSSYNEQFF.

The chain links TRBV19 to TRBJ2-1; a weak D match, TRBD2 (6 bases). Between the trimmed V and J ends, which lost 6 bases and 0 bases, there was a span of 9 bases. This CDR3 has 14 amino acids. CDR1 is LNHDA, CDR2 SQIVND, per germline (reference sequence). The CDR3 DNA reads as TGTGCCAGTAGAGTAGCGGCCTCCTACAATGAGCAGTTCTTC. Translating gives CASRVAASYNEQFF.

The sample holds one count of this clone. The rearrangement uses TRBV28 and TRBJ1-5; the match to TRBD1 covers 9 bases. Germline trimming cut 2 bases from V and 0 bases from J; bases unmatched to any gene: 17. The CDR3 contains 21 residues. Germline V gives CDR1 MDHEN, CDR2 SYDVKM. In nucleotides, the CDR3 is TGTGCCAGCAGTTTACCCCCACAGGGGGCGGGAAAAAGATTTAGCAATCAGCCCCAGCATTTT. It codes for CASSLPPQGAGKRFSNQPQHF.

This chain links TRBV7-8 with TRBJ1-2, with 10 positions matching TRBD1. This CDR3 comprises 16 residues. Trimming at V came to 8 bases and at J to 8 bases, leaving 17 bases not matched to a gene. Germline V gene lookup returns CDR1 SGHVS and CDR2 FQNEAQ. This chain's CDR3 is CASRNAGTGVNWGYTF. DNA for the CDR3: TGTGCCAGCCGAAACGCCGGGACAGGGGTGAATTGGGGCTACACCTTC.

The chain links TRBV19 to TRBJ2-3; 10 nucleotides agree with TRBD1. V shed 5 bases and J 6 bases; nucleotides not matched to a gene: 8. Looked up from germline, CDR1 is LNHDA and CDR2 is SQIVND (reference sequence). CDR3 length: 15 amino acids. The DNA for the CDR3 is TGTGCCAGTAGTGGGCGGACAGGGGGGATGGATACGCAGTATTTT. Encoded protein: CASSGRTGGMDTQYF.

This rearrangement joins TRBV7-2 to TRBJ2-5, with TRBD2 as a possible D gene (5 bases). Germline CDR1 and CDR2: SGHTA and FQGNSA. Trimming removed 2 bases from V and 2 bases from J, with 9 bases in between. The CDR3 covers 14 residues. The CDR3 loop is CASSLMSGQETQYF. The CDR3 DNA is TGTGCCAGCAGCTTAATGTCGGGGCAAGAGACCCAGTACTTC.

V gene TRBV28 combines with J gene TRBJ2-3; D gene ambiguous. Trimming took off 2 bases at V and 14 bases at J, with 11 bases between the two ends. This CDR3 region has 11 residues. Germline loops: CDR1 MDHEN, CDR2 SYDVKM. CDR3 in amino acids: CASSLGGFTYF. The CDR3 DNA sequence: TGTGCCAGCAGTTTAGGCGGATTTACGTATTTT.

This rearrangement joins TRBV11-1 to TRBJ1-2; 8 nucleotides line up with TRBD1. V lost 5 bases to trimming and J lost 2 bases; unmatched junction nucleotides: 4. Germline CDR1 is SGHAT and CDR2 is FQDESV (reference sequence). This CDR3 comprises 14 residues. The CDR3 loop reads CASSRTGFNYGYTF. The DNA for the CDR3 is TGTGCCAGCAGCAGGACAGGGTTCAACTATGGCTACACCTTC. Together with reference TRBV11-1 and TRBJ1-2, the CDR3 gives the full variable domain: EAEVAQSPRYKITEKSQAVAFWCDPISGHATLYWYRQILGQGPELLVQFQDESVVDDSQLPKDRFSAERLKGVDSTLKIQPAELGDSAMYLCASSRTGFNYGYTFGSGTRLTVV.

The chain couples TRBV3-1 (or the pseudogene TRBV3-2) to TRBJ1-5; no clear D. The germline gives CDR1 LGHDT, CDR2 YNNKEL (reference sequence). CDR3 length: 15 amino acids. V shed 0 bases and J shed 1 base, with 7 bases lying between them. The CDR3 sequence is CASSQDNLSNQPQHF. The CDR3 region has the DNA TGTGCCAGCAGCCAAGATAATCTCAGCAATCAGCCCCAGCATTTT.

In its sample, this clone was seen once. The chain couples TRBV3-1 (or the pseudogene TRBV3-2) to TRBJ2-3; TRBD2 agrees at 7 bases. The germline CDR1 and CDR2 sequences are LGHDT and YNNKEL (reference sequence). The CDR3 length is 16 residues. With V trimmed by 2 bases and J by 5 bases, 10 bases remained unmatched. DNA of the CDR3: TGTGCCAGCAGCCAAAGGCTGGGAGGGAGCGGAGATACGCAGTATTTT. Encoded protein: CASSQRLGGSGDTQYF.

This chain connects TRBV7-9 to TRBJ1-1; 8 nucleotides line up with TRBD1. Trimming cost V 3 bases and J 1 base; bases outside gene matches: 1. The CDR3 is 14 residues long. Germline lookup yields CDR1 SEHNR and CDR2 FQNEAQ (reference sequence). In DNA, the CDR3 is TGTGCCAGCAGCTTGGGACAGGAGAACACTGAAGCTTTCTTT. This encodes CASSLGQENTEAFF.

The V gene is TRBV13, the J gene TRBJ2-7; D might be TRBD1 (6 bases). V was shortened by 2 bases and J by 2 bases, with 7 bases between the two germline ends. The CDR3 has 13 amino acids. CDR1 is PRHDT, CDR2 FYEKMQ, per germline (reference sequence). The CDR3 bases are TGTGCCAGCAGCTTAAGGGGGACCTACGAGCAGTACTTC. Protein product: CASSLRGTYEQYF. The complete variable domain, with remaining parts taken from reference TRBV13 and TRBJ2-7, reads AAGVIQSPRHLIKEKRETATLKCYPIPRHDTVYWYQQGPGQDPQFLISFYEKMQSDKGSIPDRFSAQQFSDYHSELNMSSLELGDSALYFCASSLRGTYEQYFGPGTRLTVT.

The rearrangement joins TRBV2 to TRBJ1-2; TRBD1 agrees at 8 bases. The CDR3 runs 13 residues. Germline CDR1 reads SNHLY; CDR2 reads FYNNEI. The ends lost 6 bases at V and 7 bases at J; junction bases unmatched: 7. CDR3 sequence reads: CASSVDRDSGYTF. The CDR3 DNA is TGTGCCAGCAGCGTGGACAGGGACAGTGGCTACACCTTC.

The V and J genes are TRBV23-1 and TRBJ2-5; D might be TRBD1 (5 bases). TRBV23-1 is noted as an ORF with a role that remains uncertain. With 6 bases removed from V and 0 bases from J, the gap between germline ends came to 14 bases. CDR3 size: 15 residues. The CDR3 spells CASSKQERDQETQYF. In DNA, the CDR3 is TGCGCCAGCAGCAAACAGGAGAGAGACCAAGAGACCCAGTACTTC.

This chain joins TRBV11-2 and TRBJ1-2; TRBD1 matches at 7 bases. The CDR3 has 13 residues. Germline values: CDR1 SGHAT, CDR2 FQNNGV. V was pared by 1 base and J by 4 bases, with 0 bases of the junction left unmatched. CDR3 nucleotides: TGTGCCAGCAGCTTAGGGACAGGCTATGGCTACACCTTC. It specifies CASSLGTGYGYTF.

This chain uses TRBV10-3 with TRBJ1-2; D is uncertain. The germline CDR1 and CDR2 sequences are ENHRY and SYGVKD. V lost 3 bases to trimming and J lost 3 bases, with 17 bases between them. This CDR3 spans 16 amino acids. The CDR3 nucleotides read TGTGCCATCAGTGAAGGAGGGATGGGGTCGGACTATGGCTACACCTTC. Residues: CAISEGGMGSDYGYTF.

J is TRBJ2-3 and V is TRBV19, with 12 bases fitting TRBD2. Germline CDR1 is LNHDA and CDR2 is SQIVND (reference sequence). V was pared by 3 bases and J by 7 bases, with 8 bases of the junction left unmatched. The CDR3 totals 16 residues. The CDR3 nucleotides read TGTGCCAGTAGTATGAAGTCTAGCGGGAGGGGTTATACGCAGTATTTT. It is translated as CASSMKSSGRGYTQYF.

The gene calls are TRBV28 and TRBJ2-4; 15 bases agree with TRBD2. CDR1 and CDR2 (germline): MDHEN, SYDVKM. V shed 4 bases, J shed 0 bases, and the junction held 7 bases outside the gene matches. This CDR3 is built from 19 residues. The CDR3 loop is CASSSPGLAGGLAKNIQYF. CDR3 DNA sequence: TGTGCCAGCAGTTCCCCGGGACTAGCGGGAGGATTAGCCAAAAACATTCAGTACTTC.